This T cell receptor beta chain originates from a study of T cell responses to AZD1222 COVID-19 vaccine (dated by TCRdb to about 2021). In terms of the full investigation: AZD1222 recipients given second doses at about 4 weeks or at about 12 weeks were pooled, since spike-specific TCR depth and breadth were not found to differ between the two schedules. A total of 230 or so trial participants underwent TCR sequencing, of whom about 210 received two doses of AZD1222 and about 25 received two doses of the MenACWY control vaccine. Enrollment into the trials was organized by age into subgroups of 18-55, 56-69 and 70-plus years, and those subgroups contained roughly 150, 30 and 60 TCR-sequenced participants, respectively. What the authors observed across the whole study: Because no day 14 peak-response samples were available, the repertoires could be characterized only after the peak T cell response. Spike-specific TCR breadth and depth rose significantly after two AZD1222 doses compared with day 0 and with MenACWY recipients. Conclusions about previously exposed vaccinees are limited because only five or six AZD1222 recipients were SARS-CoV-2 seropositive at baseline. Reportedly, close to half of the unique spike-specific TCRs recognized epitopes lying outside the regions that are mutated in the B.1.351 and B.1.1.7 variants. Most participants were white British and females outnumbered males, and the authors suggested that clonal diversity may have been underestimated. In the small 56-69-year group, the increase in depth fell short of significance, most likely because of low power. CD4 TCRs associated with the vaccine covered the entire spike protein, and the dominant responses were in regions 160-218 and 743-854.

The CDR3 regions of human TCRbeta chains were analyzed by immunosequencing. As for the original processing: Repertoire TCRs were matched against a reference library of SARS-CoV-2-specific TCRs generated with the MIRA antigen-specificity platform. Breadth meant the fraction of unique TCRs that were SARS-CoV-2-associated, whereas depth meant the fraction of total T cells that were SARS-CoV-2-associated. Using the MIRA data, each spike-specific TCR was mapped to the spike region that the TCR reacts to and placed in a CD4 or CD8 class. Log10-transformed breadth and depth values were compared by one-way ANOVA with Sidak's multiple comparisons tests. The table comes from immuneACCESS by way of TCRdb, which keeps in-frame sequences with V and J called. Part of the clones is missing from these tables; in studies checked, under half for an unresolved V gene and the rest for unknown reasons. V, J and clone size derive from that table, while D and trimming were established from the DNA sequence. The sample records about 140,000 clones, 89% of which are singletons. The ten largest clones take up about 3% of the sample.

With regard to this clone: The clone's antigen remains unknown. Per-nucleotide qualities are absent, and no much larger clonotype sits a single base away.

Per the publication, the time point label means: baseline before first vaccination. Samples from vaccinated people were obtained from the UK trials COV001 and COV002, which included a single-blind randomized controlled phase 2/3 trial of AZD1222 (ChAdOx1 nCoV-19) in healthy adults. For TCRbeta chain sequencing, PBMC samples were collected from trial participants at day 0 and at day 28 after the second dose. The receptor's source is an adult in good health. The source material was peripheral blood, sampled on day 0 of AZD1222 vaccination.

The CDR3 amino acid sequence is: CASSEGSRYGYTF. The DNA sequence is TGCGCCAGCAGCGAAGGTTCGCGCTATGGCTACACCTTC. This sequence uses TRBV5-1 and TRBJ1-2, with no confident D gene call. The germline V gene encodes CDR1 SGHRS and CDR2 YFSETQ. The junction shows trimming of 4 bases on V and 4 bases on J, plus 11 bases between the germline ends. Measured from the cysteine to the phenylalanine, the CDR3 is 13 residues long. The DNA shown is the 39-base CDR3, in frame from base 1.